Presented here are 30 T cell receptor beta chains from one specimen sequenced in a study of CD8+CD57+ T cells in acquired aplastic anemia. Profiles of TCR beta VDJ and CDR3 were generated from a genomic DNA template. Using its own MiXCR run on the reads, TCRdb lists one record per CDR3 protein. The table records approximately 170,000 distinct CDR3 sequences, approximately 44% of them present only once. Sequencing involved patients with CD8+CD57+ cell expansion previously shown by flow cytometry. Sequenced: sorted CD4+, CD8+, or CD8+CD57+ T cells (not recorded which) from PBMCs. The receptors derive from a human donor with aplastic anemia.

This clonotype was picked up many times. The chain employs TRBV7-2 and TRBJ2-1; D is possibly TRBD2 (6 bases). Germline V CDR1 and CDR2: SGHTA, FQGNSA. The germline V and J ends were trimmed by 5 bases and 5 bases, with 10 bases remaining between them. This CDR3 contains 13 residues. Here the CDR3 reads CASSLGLHNEQFF. DNA of the CDR3: TGTGCCAGCAGCCTGGGACTCCACAATGAGCAGTTCTTC.

The CDR3 sequence: CASSMALAYGYTF. DNA for the CDR3: TGTGCCAGCAGCATGGCCCTCGCCTATGGCTACACCTTC. This chain joins TRBV7-8 and TRBJ1-2, with D uncertain. Deletions cut 5 bases from V and 4 bases from J, with 11 bases between. The germline V gene has CDR1 SGHVS and CDR2 FQNEAQ. The CDR3 totals 13 residues.

The chain carries TRBV15 and TRBJ2-7; TRBD2 agrees at 8 bases. V gave up 1 base and J gave up 6 bases; unmatched junction bases: 8. From germline, CDR1 is LNHNV and CDR2 YYDKDF (reference sequence). The CDR3 is 15 residues long. CDR3 protein: CATSRGAGGYVEQYF. CDR3 bases: TGTGCCACCAGCAGAGGGGCGGGGGGCTACGTCGAGCAGTACTTC.

This chain links TRBV2 with TRBJ1-2, with 8 bases fitting TRBD1. V lost 6 bases and J lost 10; bases outside the gene matches: 13. This CDR3 contains 14 residues. CDR1 and CDR2 from the germline V gene are SNHLY and FYNNEI. CDR3 protein: CASRRDRDRPPYTF. The CDR3 nucleotides are TGTGCCAGCAGGAGGGATCGGGACAGGCCGCCCTACACCTTC.

Concerning this clonotype: This could be a read error, since a much larger clone is one nucleotide away. V usage is TRBV6-5 and J usage is TRBJ1-3; D remains ambiguous. Germline V CDR1 and CDR2: MNHEY, SVGAGI. There are 15 residues in the CDR3. CDR3 DNA sequence: TGTGCCATCAGTTACTCGAGTGGGAATGGAAACACCATATATTTT. It encodes CAISYSSGNGNTIYF.

At least ten counts were recorded for this clonotype. The genes are TRBV4-2 and TRBJ2-7; D possibly matches TRBD1 or TRBD2 (5 bases each). The CDR3 totals 16 residues. V lost 1 base, J lost 6 bases, and 19 bases lay in between. The germline V gene encodes CDR1 LGHNA and CDR2 YNFKEQ. CDR3: CASSQVNPGPTGEQYF. In DNA form, the CDR3 reads TGTGCCAGCAGCCAAGTAAACCCGGGACCTACGGGCGAGCAGTACTTC.

Many counts were recorded for this clonotype. The genes are TRBV5-1 and TRBJ2-7; 8 bases map to TRBD1. In germline, CDR1 is SGHRS, CDR2 YFSETQ. The CDR3 is made up of 14 amino acids. V dropped 2 bases and J dropped 3; count of bases not matched to a gene: 4. The CDR3 here is CASSLPGQVYEQYF. The CDR3 bases are TGCGCCAGCAGCTTACCGGGACAGGTCTACGAGCAGTACTTC.

This clonotype was recorded at least ten times. CDR3 in amino acids: CASSYLSQRDGNEQFF. CDR3 bases: TGTGCCAGCAGTTACCTCTCCCAGCGGGATGGCAATGAGCAGTTCTTC. The V and J genes are TRBV6-5 and TRBJ2-1; 7 bases are shared with TRBD2. CDR1 is MNHEY and CDR2 is SVGAGI in the germline V gene. The CDR3 is 16 residues long. V lost 2 bases to trimming and J lost 6 bases; unmatched junction nucleotides: 10.

This rearrangement joins TRBV7-2 to TRBJ2-5; 9 bases map to TRBD1. Germline CDR1 and CDR2: SGHTA and FQGNSA. Losses at the gene ends were 1 base for V and 5 bases for J; bases not matched to a gene: 8. This CDR3 region has 16 residues. The CDR3 is CASSLGTGEVWETQYF. Here the CDR3 DNA reads TGTGCCAGCAGCTTAGGGACAGGGGAGGTTTGGGAGACCCAGTACTTC.

Comment on this clonotype: Being one base from a much bigger clone, this may be a read error. The chain combines TRBV11-2 with TRBJ2-1; D is possibly TRBD2 (6 bases). Between the trimmed V and J ends, which lost 4 bases and 2 bases, there was a span of 12 bases. Germline V gives CDR1 SGHAT, CDR2 FQNNGV. The CDR3 has 15 residues. The CDR3 bases are TGTGCCAGCAGCTGGGGACTCCTGACCTACAATGAGCAGTTCTTC. It yields the protein CASSWGLLTYNEQFF.

The V gene is TRBV7-6, the J gene TRBJ2-5; possible D gene TRBD1, 6 bases. The V and J ends lost 5 bases and 6 bases respectively, with 28 bases between them. This CDR3 region has 18 residues. Germline CDR1 SGHVS, CDR2 FNYEAQ. CDR3 sequence reads: CASSTEQLRDTSVQTQYF. The CDR3 DNA reads as TGTGCCAGCAGCACCGAACAACTCCGGGACACGTCTGTCCAGACCCAGTACTTC. The full variable domain, in which reference TRBV7-6 and TRBJ2-5 provide the parts outside the CDR3, is GAGVSQSPRYKVTKRGQDVALRCDPISGHVSLYWYRQALGQGPEFLTYFNYEAQQDKSGLPNDRFSAERPEGSISTLTIQRTEQRDSAMYRCASSTEQLRDTSVQTQYFGPGTRLLVL.

This clonotype was counted a single time. V usage is TRBV12-3 or TRBV12-4 and J usage is TRBJ2-3; TRBD2 matches at 12 bases. The V segment lost 4 bases and the J segment 1 base; nucleotides outside the gene matches: 6. This CDR3 comprises 17 residues. The CDR3 bases are TGTGCCAGCAGTTCCCGGACTAGCGGGAACCGCACAGATACGCAGTATTTT. Amino acids: CASSSRTSGNRTDTQYF.

V gene TRBV20-1 combines with J gene TRBJ2-1; 15 bases line up with TRBD2. This CDR3 region has 16 residues. J was trimmed by 4 bases and V by 3 bases; bases with no gene match: 4. CDR1 and CDR2 from the germline V gene are DFQATT and SNEGSKA (reference sequence). The CDR3 reads CSASLGLAGGYNEQFF. CDR3 sequence (DNA): TGCAGTGCTAGTTTGGGACTAGCGGGAGGATACAATGAGCAGTTCTTC.

This clonotype was seen ten or more times. V usage is TRBV6-5 and J usage is TRBJ1-3; D not certain. The CDR3 contains 14 residues. Germline lookup yields CDR1 MNHEY and CDR2 SVGAGI. Deletions cut 7 bases from V and 2 bases from J, with 12 bases between. CDR3 in DNA: TGTGCCAGCACCCGGTCCGGGGCTGGAAACACCATATATTTT. It yields the protein CASTRSGAGNTIYF.

The genes are TRBV7-6 and TRBJ2-3; 11 nucleotides line up with TRBD2. J lost 5 bases, V lost 5 bases, and 3 bases had no gene match. Germline CDR1 and CDR2: SGHVS and FNYEAQ. The length of the CDR3 is 14 residues. CDR3 sequence reads: CASSVGTSGDTQYF. CDR3 nucleotides: TGTGCCAGCAGCGTGGGGACTAGCGGAGATACGCAGTATTTT.

This clonotype was counted between two and nine times. Written as DNA, the CDR3 is TGCGCCAGCAGTCGCTTGGACGGTAATGAAAAACTGTTTTTT. Amino acids: CASSRLDGNEKLFF. The chain links TRBV5-1 to TRBJ1-4, with D unresolved. Germline lookup yields CDR1 SGHRS and CDR2 YFSETQ. This CDR3 is 14 amino acids long. Between the trimmed V and J ends, which lost 5 bases and 4 bases, there was a span of 12 bases.

This clonotype has just one count. This sequence joins TRBV20-1 and TRBJ2-1; D may be TRBD1 or TRBD2 (5 bases each). Germline V gene lookup returns CDR1 DFQATT and CDR2 SNEGSKA (reference sequence). V was shortened by 0 bases and J by 1 base, with 13 bases between the two germline ends. The CDR3 consists of 16 residues. The CDR3 nucleotides read TGCAGTGCTAGAGATCGGGACCGAGAATCCTACAATGAGCAGTTCTTC. Amino acid sequence: CSARDRDRESYNEQFF.

The sample holds a few counts of this clonotype. V and J are TRBV6-5 and TRBJ1-6; 7 nucleotides match TRBD1. Germline-derived CDR1 and CDR2 are MNHEY and SVGAGI. J gave up 8 bases and V 0 bases, and 10 bases lay outside the gene matches. This CDR3 comprises 17 residues. In DNA form, the CDR3 reads TGTGCCAGCAGTTACTCGATAGGGGGCCGAGGGGATTCACCCCTCCACTTT. Encoded protein: CASSYSIGGRGDSPLHF.

About this clonotype itself: Given a much more abundant clone one base away, this may be a read error. The gene calls are TRBV5-4 and TRBJ1-2; 8 bases map to TRBD1. Germline V CDR1 and CDR2: SGHNT, YYREEE (reference sequence). The CDR3 extends over 14 amino acids. The DNA of the CDR3 is TGTGCCAGCAGCTTTGGACAGGGACACTATGGCCACACCTTC. This codes for CASSFGQGHYGHTF.

V gene TRBV10-3 combines with J gene TRBJ1-5, with D possibly TRBD1 on 6 matching bases. This CDR3 region has 12 residues. V was clipped by 5 bases and J by 10 bases, with 12 bases between them. Germline V gives CDR1 ENHRY, CDR2 SYGVKD. In DNA, the CDR3 is TGTGCCATCAGTAGTGGACAGAGCCCCCAGCATTTT. Its translation is CAISSGQSPQHF.

The genes are TRBV15 and TRBJ1-5; 7 nucleotides agree with TRBD1. The germline V gene encodes CDR1 LNHNV and CDR2 YYDKDF (reference sequence). The CDR3 extends over 14 amino acids. The junction had 8 bases not matched to a gene; V was cut back by 6 bases and J by 6 bases. The CDR3 bases are TGTGCCACCAGGGCCGGAGCAGGGGGTCAGCCCCAGCATTTT. Protein product: CATRAGAGGQPQHF.

V gene TRBV7-2 combines with J gene TRBJ2-5; the match to TRBD1 covers 7 bases. This CDR3 has 12 residues. Trimming removed 6 bases from V and 3 bases from J; junction bases left unmatched: 1. Germline CDR1 and CDR2: SGHTA and FQGNSA. The CDR3 nucleotides are TGTGCCAGCAGTACAGGGGAAGAGACCCAGTACTTC. Protein: CASSTGEETQYF.

Worth noting for this clonotype: A much larger clone differs by one base, so this may be a read error. The chain uses TRBV5-1 and TRBJ2-1; TRBD2 matches at 10 bases. The CDR3 covers 15 residues. CDR1 and CDR2 from the germline V gene are SGHRS and YFSETQ. CDR3 nucleotide sequence: TGCGCCAGCAGCTTCCTAGCGGGAGCGGACAATGAGCAGTTATTC. It encodes CASSFLAGADNEQLF.

The chain couples TRBV7-6 to TRBJ1-2, with D perhaps matching TRBD1 (5 bases). Deletions cut 2 bases from V and 0 bases from J, with 7 bases between. The CDR3 consists of 14 residues. Germline CDR1 is SGHVS and CDR2 is FNYEAQ. CDR3 region: CASSLQGSNYGYTF. As DNA, the CDR3 is TGTGCCAGCAGCTTACAGGGTTCTAACTATGGCTACACCTTC.

The chain is built from TRBV2 and TRBJ2-1; 10 positions match TRBD2. V dropped 1 base and J dropped 8; count of bases not matched to a gene: 5. The CDR3 sequence is 15 residues long. Per germline, CDR1 SNHLY and CDR2 FYNNEI. This chain's CDR3 is CASSEGSGGNDEQFF. For the CDR3, the DNA is TGTGCCAGCAGTGAAGGTAGCGGGGGGAACGATGAGCAGTTCTTC.

This clonotype was observed a few times. The gene calls are TRBV3-1 and TRBJ2-4, with 14 bases fitting TRBD2. V lost 0 bases and J lost 6; bases outside the gene matches: 1. The germline V gene has CDR1 LGHDT and CDR2 YNNKEL (reference sequence). This CDR3 is 16 amino acids long. The CDR3 loop is CASSQEGTSGGNIQYF. The CDR3 DNA sequence: TGTGCCAGCAGCCAAGAGGGGACTAGCGGGGGAAACATTCAGTACTTC.

This clonotype was recorded at least ten times. The rearrangement joins TRBV7-2 to TRBJ2-5, with 8 bases identical to TRBD1. Germline CDR1 reads SGHTA; CDR2 reads FQGNSA. V trimming: 2 bases; J trimming: 5 bases; junction bases outside the gene matches: 7. CDR3 length: 15 residues. In nucleotides, the CDR3 is TGTGCCAGCAGCTTATTTCAGGGGGCATTGGAGACCCAGTACTTC. Encoded protein: CASSLFQGALETQYF. The whole variable domain, remainder taken from reference TRBV7-2 and TRBJ2-5, is GAGVSQSPSNKVTEKGKDVELRCDPISGHTALYWYRQSLGQGLEFLIYFQGNSAPDKSGLPSDRFSAERTGGSVSTLTIQRTQQEDSAVYLCASSLFQGALETQYFGPGTRLLVL.

This clonotype appeared a few times. A much larger clonotype is one base distant, so this may be a read error. The chain has TRBV5-1 and TRBJ1-2; D is perhaps TRBD1 (5 bases). Germline V gene lookup returns CDR1 SGHRS and CDR2 YFSETQ. Trimming removed 4 bases at V and 4 bases at J, with 14 bases between. The CDR3 extends over 14 amino acids. The CDR3 sequence is CASSALGAGYGYTF. CDR3 DNA sequence: TGCGCCAGCAGCGCCCTCGGGGCTGGCTATGGCTACACCTTC.

The chain recombines TRBV19 with TRBJ1-2; no firm D call. This CDR3 is built from 16 residues. V lost 3 bases and J 2 bases, leaving 16 bases between the germline ends. Germline assignment: CDR1 LNHDA and CDR2 SQIVND (reference sequence). CDR3: CASSIESWSLNYGYTF. Here the CDR3 DNA reads TGTGCCAGTAGTATTGAAAGTTGGAGCCTCAACTATGGCTACACCTTC.

Ten or more counts support this clonotype. The rearrangement uses TRBV5-4 and TRBJ2-2; 7 nucleotides match TRBD2. V was clipped by 3 bases and J by 2 bases; unmatched bases: 4. Germline values: CDR1 SGHNT, CDR2 YYREEE (reference sequence). CDR3 length equals 15 residues. Here the CDR3 DNA reads TGTGCCAGCAGCTCAGCGGGGTTCAACACCGGGGAGCTGTTTTTT. Its protein is CASSSAGFNTGELFF. Drawing the rest from reference TRBV5-4 and TRBJ2-2, the complete variable domain is ETGVTQSPTHLIKTRGQQVTLRCSSQSGHNTVSWYQQALGQGPQFIFQYYREEENGRGNFPPRFSGLQFPNYSSELNVNALELDDSALYLCASSSAGFNTGELFFGEGSRLTVL.